This T cell receptor beta chain was recorded in a study of blood T cell repertoires in COVID-19. Looking at the study overall: The study drew acute and convalescent COVID-19 samples from the United States, Italy and Spain. T cells, B-cell-depleted T cells, or PBMCs provided the cDNA or gDNA that served as material.

Study processing details: The assay estimated nucleated cells by amplifying reference gene primers. This table comes from immunoSEQ multiplex PCR, and its TCRdb copy is limited to in-frame clones, with some not included. That table furnishes V, J and clone size, whereas the DNA furnished D and trimming. Of hundreds of thousands of clones in the sample, approximately 80% were seen once. This clonotype was sampled from a woman between 50 and 59 years old with acute or convalescent COVID-19. The sequencing input was peripheral blood.

CDR3 DNA sequence: TGCAGTGCTAGTGGTGACAGAGACACCGGGGAGCTGTTTTTT. It translates to CSASGDRDTGELFF. V is TRBV20-1 and J is TRBJ2-2; perhaps TRBD1 as D (5 bases). The CDR3 is 14 residues long. CDR1 is DFQATT, CDR2 SNEGSKA, per germline (reference sequence). Trimming cost V 3 bases and J 3 bases, with 11 bases left between them.